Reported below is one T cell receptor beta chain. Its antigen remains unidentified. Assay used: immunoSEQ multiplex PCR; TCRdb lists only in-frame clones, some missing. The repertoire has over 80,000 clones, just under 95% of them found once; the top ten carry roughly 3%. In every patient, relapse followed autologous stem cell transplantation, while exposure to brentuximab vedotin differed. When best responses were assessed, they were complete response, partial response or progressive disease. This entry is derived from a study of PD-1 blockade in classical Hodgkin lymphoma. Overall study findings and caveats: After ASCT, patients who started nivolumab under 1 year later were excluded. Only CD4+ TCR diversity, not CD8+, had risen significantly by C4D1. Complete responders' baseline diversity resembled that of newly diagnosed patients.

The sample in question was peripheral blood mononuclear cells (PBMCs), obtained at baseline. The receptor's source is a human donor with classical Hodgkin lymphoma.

Written as DNA, the CDR3 is TGTGCCAGCACCTACAGCCAAGAGACCCAGTACTTC. Its protein is CASTYSQETQYF. The chain employs TRBV2 and TRBJ2-5; D gene uncertain. Germline V CDR1 and CDR2: SNHLY, FYNNEI. This CDR3 contains 12 residues. V lost 7 bases, J lost 1 base, and 7 bases lay in between.